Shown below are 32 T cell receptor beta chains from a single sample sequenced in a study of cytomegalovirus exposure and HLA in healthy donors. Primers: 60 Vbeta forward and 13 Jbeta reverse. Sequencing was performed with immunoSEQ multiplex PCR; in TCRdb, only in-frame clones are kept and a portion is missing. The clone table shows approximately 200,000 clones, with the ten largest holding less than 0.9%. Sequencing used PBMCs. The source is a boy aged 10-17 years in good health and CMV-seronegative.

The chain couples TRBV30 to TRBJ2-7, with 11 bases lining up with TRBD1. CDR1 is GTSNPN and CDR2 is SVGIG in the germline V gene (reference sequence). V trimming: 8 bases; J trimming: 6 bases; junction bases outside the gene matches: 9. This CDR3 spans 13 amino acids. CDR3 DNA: TGTGCCGCCCGGACAGGGGGCTCGGGCGAGCAGTACTTC. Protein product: CAARTGGSGEQYF.

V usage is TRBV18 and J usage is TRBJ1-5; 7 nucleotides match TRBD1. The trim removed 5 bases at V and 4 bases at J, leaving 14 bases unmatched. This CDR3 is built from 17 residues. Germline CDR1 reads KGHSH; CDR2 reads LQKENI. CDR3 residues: CASSSEQQGSTNQPQHF. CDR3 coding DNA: TGTGCCAGCTCATCGGAGCAACAGGGGAGTACGAATCAGCCCCAGCATTTT.

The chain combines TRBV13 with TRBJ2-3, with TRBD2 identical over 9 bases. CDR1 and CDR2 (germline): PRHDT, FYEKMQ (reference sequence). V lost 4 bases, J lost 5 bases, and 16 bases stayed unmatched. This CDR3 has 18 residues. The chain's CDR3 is CASSSPSGAGGPLDTQYF. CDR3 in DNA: TGTGCCAGCAGCTCGCCCTCGGGGGCGGGGGGGCCTCTAGATACGCAGTATTTT.

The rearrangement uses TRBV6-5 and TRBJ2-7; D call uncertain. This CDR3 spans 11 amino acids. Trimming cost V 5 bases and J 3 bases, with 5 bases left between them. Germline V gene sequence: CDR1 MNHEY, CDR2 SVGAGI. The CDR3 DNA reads TGTGCCAGCAGTAACAGCTACGAGCAGTACTTC. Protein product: CASSNSYEQYF.

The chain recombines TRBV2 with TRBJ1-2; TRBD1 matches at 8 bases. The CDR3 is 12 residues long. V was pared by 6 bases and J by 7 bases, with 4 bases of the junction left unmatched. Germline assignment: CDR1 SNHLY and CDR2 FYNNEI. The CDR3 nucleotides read TGTGCCAGCAGCCGGACAGGGTTTGGCTACACCTTC. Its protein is CASSRTGFGYTF.

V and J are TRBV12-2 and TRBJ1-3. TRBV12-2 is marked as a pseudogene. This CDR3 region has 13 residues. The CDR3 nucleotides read TGTGCATCCCACTGCCGAGGGAGAAACACCATATATTTT. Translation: CASHCRGRNTIYF.

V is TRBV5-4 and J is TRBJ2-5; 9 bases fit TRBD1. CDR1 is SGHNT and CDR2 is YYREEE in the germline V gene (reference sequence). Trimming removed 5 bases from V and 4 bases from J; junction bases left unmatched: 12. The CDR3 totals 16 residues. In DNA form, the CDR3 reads TGTGCCAGCAGTTTTCCCGGGACAGGGAGCGGAGAGACCCAGTACTTC. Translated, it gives CASSFPGTGSGETQYF.

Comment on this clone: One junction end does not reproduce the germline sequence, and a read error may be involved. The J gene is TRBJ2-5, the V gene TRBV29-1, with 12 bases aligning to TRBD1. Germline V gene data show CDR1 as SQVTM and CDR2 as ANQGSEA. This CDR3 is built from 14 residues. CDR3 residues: CSVEDGTGGVIHHF. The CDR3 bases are TGCAGCGTTGAAGATGGGACAGGGGGCGTTATCCATCACTTC.

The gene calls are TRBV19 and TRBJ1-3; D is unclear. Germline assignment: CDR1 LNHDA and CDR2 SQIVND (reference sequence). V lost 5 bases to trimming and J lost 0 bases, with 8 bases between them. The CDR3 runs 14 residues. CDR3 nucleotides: TGTGCCAGTAGTTTGACATCCTCTGGAAACACCATATATTTT. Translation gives CASSLTSSGNTIYF.

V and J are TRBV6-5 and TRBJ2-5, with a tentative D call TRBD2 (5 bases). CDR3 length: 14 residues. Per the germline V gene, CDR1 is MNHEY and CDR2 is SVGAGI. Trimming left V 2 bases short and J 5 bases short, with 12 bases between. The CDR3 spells CASSYAGLWETQYF. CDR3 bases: TGTGCCAGCAGTTACGCAGGACTCTGGGAGACCCAGTACTTC.

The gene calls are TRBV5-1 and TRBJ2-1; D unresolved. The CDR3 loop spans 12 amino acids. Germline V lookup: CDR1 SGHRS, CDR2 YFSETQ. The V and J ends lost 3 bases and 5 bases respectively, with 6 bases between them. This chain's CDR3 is CASSSEDNEQFF. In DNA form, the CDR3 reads TGCGCCAGCAGCTCAGAAGACAATGAGCAGTTCTTC.

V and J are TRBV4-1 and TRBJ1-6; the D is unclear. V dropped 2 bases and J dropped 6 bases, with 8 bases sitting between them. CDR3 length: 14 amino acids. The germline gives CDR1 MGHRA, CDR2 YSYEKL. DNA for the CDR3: TGCGCCAGCAGCCAATTAGCCCTTAATTCACCCCTCCACTTT. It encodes CASSQLALNSPLHF.

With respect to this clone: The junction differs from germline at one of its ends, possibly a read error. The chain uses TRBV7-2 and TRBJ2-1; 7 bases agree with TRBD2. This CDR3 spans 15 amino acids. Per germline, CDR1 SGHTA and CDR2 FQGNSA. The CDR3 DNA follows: TGTGCCAGCACCTTAGGGTTAGCGGGTTACAATGAGCAGTTCTTC. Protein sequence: CASTLGLAGYNEQFF.

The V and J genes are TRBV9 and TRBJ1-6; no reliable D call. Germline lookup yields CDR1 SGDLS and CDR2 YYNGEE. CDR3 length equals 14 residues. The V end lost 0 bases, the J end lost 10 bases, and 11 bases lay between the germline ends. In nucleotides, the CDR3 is TGTGCCAGCAGCGTAGGGGTAGGCGGGTCACCCCTCCACTTT. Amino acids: CASSVGVGGSPLHF.

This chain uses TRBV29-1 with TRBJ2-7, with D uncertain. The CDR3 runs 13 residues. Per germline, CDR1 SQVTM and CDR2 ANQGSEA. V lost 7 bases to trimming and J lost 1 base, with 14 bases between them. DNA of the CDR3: TGCAGCGCCAACTTACAGTTTTCCTACGAGCAGTACTTC. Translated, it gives CSANLQFSYEQYF.

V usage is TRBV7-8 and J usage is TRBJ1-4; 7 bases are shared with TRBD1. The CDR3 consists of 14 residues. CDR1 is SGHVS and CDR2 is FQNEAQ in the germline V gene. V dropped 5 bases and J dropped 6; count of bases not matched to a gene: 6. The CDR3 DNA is TGTGCCAGCAGCGCCCGGGACAGATATGAAAAACTGTTTTTT. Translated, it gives CASSARDRYEKLFF. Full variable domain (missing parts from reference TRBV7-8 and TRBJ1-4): GAGVSQSPRYKVAKRGQDVALRCDPISGHVSLFWYQQALGQGPEFLTYFQNEAQLDKSGLPSDRFFAERPEGSVSTLKIQRTQQEDSAVYLCASSARDRYEKLFFGSGTQLSVL.

CDR3 nucleotides: TGCGCCAGCATCGACAGGGGGCGGGGTGAGCAGTTCTTC. This codes for CASIDRGRGEQFF. The rearrangement joins TRBV5-1 to TRBJ2-1; the match to TRBD1 covers 10 bases. Germline-derived CDR1 and CDR2 are SGHRS and YFSETQ. Losses at the gene ends were 6 bases for V and 9 bases for J; bases not matched to a gene: 6. This CDR3 is 13 amino acids long.

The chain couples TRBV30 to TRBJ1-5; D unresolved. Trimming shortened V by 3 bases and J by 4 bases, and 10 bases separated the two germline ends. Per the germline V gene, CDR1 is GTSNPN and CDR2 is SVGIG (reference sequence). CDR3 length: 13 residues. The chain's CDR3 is CAWSWAVNQPQHF. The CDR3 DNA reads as TGTGCCTGGAGCTGGGCAGTAAATCAGCCCCAGCATTTT.

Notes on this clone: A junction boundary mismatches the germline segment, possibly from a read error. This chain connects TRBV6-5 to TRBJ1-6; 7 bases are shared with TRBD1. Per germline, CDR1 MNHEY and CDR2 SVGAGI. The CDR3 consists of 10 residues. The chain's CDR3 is CASSKNRGYF. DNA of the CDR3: TGTGCCAGCAGCAAAAACAGGGGTTACTTT.

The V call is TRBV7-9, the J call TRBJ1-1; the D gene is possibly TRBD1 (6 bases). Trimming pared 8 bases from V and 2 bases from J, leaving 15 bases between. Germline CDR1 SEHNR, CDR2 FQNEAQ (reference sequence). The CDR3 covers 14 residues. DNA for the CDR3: TGTGCCAGCGGATGGACAGACCAAAACACTGAAGCTTTCTTT. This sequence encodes CASGWTDQNTEAFF.

The CDR3 here is CASSSARQEETQYF. The CDR3 DNA is TGTGCCAGCAGTTCCGCGCGACAGGAAGAGACCCAGTACTTC. The J gene is TRBJ2-5, the V gene TRBV28; maybe TRBD1 (6 bases). Trimming pared 4 bases from V and 3 bases from J, leaving 12 bases between. CDR3 length: 14 residues. CDR1 is MDHEN and CDR2 is SYDVKM in the germline V gene.

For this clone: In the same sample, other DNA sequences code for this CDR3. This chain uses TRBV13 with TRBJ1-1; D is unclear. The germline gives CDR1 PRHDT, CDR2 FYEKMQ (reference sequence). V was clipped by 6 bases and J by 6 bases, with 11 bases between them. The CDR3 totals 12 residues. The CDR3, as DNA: TGTGCCAGCAGGGCGGGTAACGCTGAAGCTTTCTTT. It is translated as CASRAGNAEAFF.

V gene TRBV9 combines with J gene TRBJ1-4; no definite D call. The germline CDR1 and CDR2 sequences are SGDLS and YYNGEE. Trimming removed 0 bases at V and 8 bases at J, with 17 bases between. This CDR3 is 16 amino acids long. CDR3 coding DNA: TGTGCCAGCAGCGTAGGAGGGTTAACGGACTCAGAAAAACTGTTTTTT. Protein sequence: CASSVGGLTDSEKLFF.

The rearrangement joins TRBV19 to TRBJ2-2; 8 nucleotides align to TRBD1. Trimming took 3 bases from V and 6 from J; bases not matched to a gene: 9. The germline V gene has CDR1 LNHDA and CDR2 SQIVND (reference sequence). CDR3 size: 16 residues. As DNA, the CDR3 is TGTGCCAGTAGTATTTATGGGGACAGGCCACCCGGGGAGCTGTTTTTT. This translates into CASSIYGDRPPGELFF.

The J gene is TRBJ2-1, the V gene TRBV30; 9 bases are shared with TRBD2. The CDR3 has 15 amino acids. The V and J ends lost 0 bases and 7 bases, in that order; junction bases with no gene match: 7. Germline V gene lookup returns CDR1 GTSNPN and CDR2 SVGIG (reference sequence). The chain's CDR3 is CAWSVGTSGFNEQFF. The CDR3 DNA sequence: TGTGCCTGGAGTGTGGGCACTAGCGGGTTTAATGAGCAGTTCTTC.

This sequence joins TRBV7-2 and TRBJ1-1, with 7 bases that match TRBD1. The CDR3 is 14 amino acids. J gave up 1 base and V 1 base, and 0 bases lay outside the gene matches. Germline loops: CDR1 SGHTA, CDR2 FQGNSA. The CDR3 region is CASSLDRGNTEAFF. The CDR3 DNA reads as TGTGCCAGCAGCTTAGACAGGGGGAACACTGAAGCTTTCTTT.

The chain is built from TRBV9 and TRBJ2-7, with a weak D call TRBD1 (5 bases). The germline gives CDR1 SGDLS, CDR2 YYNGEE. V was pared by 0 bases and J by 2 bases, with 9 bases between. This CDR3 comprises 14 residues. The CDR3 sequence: CASSVDAGPYEQYF. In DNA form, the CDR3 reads TGTGCCAGCAGCGTAGACGCAGGGCCCTACGAGCAGTACTTC.

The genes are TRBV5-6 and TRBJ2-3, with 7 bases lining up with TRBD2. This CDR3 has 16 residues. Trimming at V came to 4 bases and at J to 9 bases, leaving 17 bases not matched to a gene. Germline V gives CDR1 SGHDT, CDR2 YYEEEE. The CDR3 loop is CASSAGTTDPRLTQYF. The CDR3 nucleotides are TGTGCCAGCAGCGCCGGGACTACCGACCCACGATTGACGCAGTATTTT.

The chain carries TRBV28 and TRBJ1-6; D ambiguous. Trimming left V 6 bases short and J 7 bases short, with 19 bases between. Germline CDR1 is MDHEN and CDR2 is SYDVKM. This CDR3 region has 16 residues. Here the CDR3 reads CASRYTRFNSNSPLHF. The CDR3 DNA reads TGTGCCAGCAGATACACCAGATTCAATTCCAATTCACCCCTCCACTTT.

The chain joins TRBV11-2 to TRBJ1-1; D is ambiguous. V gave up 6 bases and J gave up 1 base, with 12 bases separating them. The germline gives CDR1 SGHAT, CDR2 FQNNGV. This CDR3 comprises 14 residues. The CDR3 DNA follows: TGTGCCAGCAGGGAGCAAGACCCGAACACTGAAGCTTTCTTT. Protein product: CASREQDPNTEAFF. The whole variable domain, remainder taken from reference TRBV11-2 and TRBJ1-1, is EAGVAQSPRYKIIEKRQSVAFWCNPISGHATLYWYQQILGQGPKLLIQFQNNGVVDDSQLPKDRFSAERLKGVDSTLKIQPAKLEDSAVYLCASREQDPNTEAFFGQGTRLTVV.

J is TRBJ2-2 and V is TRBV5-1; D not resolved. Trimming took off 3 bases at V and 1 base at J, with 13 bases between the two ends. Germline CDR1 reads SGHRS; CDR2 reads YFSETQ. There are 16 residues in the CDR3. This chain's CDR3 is CASSSMSNQNTGELFF. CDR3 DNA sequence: TGCGCCAGCAGCTCTATGTCGAACCAGAACACCGGGGAGCTGTTTTTT.

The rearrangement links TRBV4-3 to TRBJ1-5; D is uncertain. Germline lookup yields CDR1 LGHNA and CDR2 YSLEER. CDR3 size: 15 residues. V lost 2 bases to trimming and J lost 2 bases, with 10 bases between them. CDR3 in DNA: TGCGCCAGCAGCCAAAGGAGTTATGGCAATCAGCCCCAGCATTTT. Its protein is CASSQRSYGNQPQHF.